The text below deals with one T cell receptor (beta chain). The sample belongs to a study of cytomegalovirus exposure and HLA in healthy donors. Germline lookup yields CDR1 DFQATT and CDR2 SNEGSKA (reference sequence). The CDR3 loop spans 9 amino acids. The V gene end was trimmed by 6 bases and the J gene end by 13 bases; junction bases not matched to a gene: 5. With 60 Vbeta and 13 Jbeta primers, the PCR was carried out. Data came from immunoSEQ multiplex PCR; TCRdb stores just in-frame clones and leaves some out. The data contain around 190,000 clones, roughly 87% of them singletons. Sequenced input: PBMCs. The source is a boy aged 2-15 years in good health and CMV-seronegative. This sequence joins TRBV20-1 and TRBJ1-2; TRBD1 agrees at 7 bases. The CDR3 here is CSARQGTTF. The CDR3 DNA reads as TGCAGTGCAAGACAGGGTACCACCTTC.